A selection of T cell receptor beta chains follows, all from one sample in a study of blood T cell repertoires in COVID-19. Assay: immunoSEQ multiplex PCR; the TCRdb copy retains only in-frame clones and omits some. The sample gives 250,000 to 350,000 clones, approximately 88% of which show up once; roughly 1.6% is in the top ten. Sequenced: peripheral blood. Receptors originate from a human donor with COVID-19, enrolled during active disease. The donor label of this sample is uncertain. CDR3s include the opening cysteine and the closing phenylalanine or tryptophan. A D gene is named only where the DNA matches it firmly. Clone size, where shown, is once, few, many, or a class for clones that have expanded.

V: TRBV5-1
J: TRBJ2-1
D: -
size: -
CDR3: CASSYGSFGVNEQFF
DNA: TGCGCCAGCAGCTACGGGAGTTTCGGGGTAAATGAGCAGTTCTTC

V: TRBV15
J: TRBJ2-3
D: -
size: once
CDR3: CATSRDRQGGLNTQYF
DNA: TGTGCCACCAGCAGAGACAGACAGGGAGGATTGAATACGCAGTATTTT

V: TRBV10-3
J: TRBJ1-1
D: TRBD1
size: -
CDR3: CAISEGGAGTEAFF
DNA: TGTGCCATCAGTGAAGGGGGCGCCGGCACTGAAGCTTTCTTT

V: TRBV29-1
J: TRBJ2-3
D: TRBD1
size: -
CDR3: CSVLDRGLADTQYF
DNA: TGCAGCGTCCTAGACAGGGGGTTGGCAGATACGCAGTATTTT

V: TRBV19
J: TRBJ2-2
D: TRBD1
size: -
CDR3: CASRDRGYTGELFF
DNA: TGTGCCAGTAGGGACAGGGGATACACCGGGGAGCTGTTTTTT

V: TRBV11-2
J: TRBJ2-2
D: TRBD2
size: -
CDR3: CASSLHTVGLADTGELFF
DNA: TGTGCCAGCAGCCTCCACACGGTCGGACTAGCGGACACCGGGGAGCTGTTTTTT

V: TRBV3-1/TRBV3-2
J: TRBJ1-1
D: -
size: -
CDR3: CASSSTTNTEAFF
DNA: TGTGCCAGCAGCAGTACTACGAACACTGAAGCTTTCTTT

V: TRBV5-1
J: TRBJ1-2
D: -
size: once
CDR3: CARRPGDSHFNYGYTF
DNA: TGCGCCAGGAGGCCAGGGGATAGTCACTTTAACTATGGCTACACCTTC

V: TRBV15
J: TRBJ1-1
D: TRBD1
size: -
CDR3: CATSRDWGTGGLTEAFF
DNA: TGTGCCACCAGCAGAGATTGGGGGACAGGGGGACTCACTGAAGCTTTCTTT

V: TRBV11-3
J: TRBJ2-1
D: TRBD2
size: -
CDR3: CASSFAAVAGEDNEQFF
DNA: TGTGCCAGCAGCTTCGCCGCCGTAGCGGGAGAGGACAATGAGCAGTTCTTC

V: TRBV19
J: TRBJ2-4
D: -
size: once
CDR3: CASSIDRADIQYF
DNA: TGTGCCAGTAGTATAGACAGGGCAGACATTCAGTACTTC

V: TRBV24-1
J: TRBJ2-5
D: -
size: -
CDR3: CATLGEDQETQYF
DNA: TGTGCCACCTTGGGGGAGGATCAAGAGACCCAGTACTTC

V: TRBV20-1
J: TRBJ1-2
D: TRBD1
size: -
CDR3: CSASLHGTANNYGYTF
DNA: TGCAGTGCTAGTCTTCATGGGACAGCCAATAACTATGGCTACACCTTC

V: TRBV5-1
J: TRBJ2-5
D: -
size: -
CDR3: CASSFTRQETQYF
DNA: TGCGCCAGCAGCTTCACTAGACAAGAGACCCAGTACTTC

V: TRBV6-5
J: TRBJ1-2
D: TRBD1
size: -
CDR3: CASSDVGTVLGYTF
DNA: TGTGCCAGCAGCGACGTTGGGACAGTCTTAGGCTACACCTTC

V: TRBV27
J: TRBJ2-7
D: TRBD1
size: -
CDR3: CASRGQGFDEQYF
DNA: TGTGCCAGCCGCGGACAGGGGTTCGACGAGCAGTACTTC

V: TRBV27
J: TRBJ2-7
D: TRBD2
size: -
CDR3: CASSSTFGGYPSYEQYF
DNA: TGTGCCAGCAGTTCCACCTTCGGGGGGTACCCTTCCTACGAGCAGTACTTC

V: TRBV6-5
J: TRBJ1-1
D: TRBD1
size: -
CDR3: CASRSNRGRTEAFF
DNA: TGTGCCAGCAGGTCGAACAGGGGGCGAACTGAAGCTTTCTTT

V: TRBV29-1
J: TRBJ1-5
D: -
size: -
CDR3: CSVVETSSNQPQHF
DNA: TGCAGCGTTGTGGAGACCTCTAGCAATCAGCCCCAGCATTTT

V: TRBV5-1
J: TRBJ2-2
D: -
size: -
CDR3: CASSLDAGTGELFF
DNA: TGCGCCAGCAGCTTGGATGCGGGTACCGGGGAGCTGTTTTTT

V: TRBV12-3/TRBV12-4
J: TRBJ1-1
D: -
size: few
CDR3: CASSLRNTEAFF
DNA: TGTGCCAGCAGTTTACGGAACACTGAAGCTTTCTTT

V: TRBV28
J: TRBJ2-1
D: -
size: few
CDR3: CASSFPGSYNEQFF
DNA: TGTGCCAGCAGTTTCCCCGGCTCCTACAATGAGCAGTTCTTC

V: TRBV29-1
J: TRBJ2-7
D: TRBD1
size: -
CDR3: CSAQSGQPSGEQYF
DNA: TGCAGCGCCCAGTCGGGACAGCCCTCCGGCGAGCAGTACTTC

V: TRBV5-6
J: TRBJ2-3
D: -
size: -
CDR3: CASSRRAGSTDTQYF
DNA: TGTGCCAGCAGCCGCAGGGCCGGGAGCACAGATACGCAGTATTTT

V: TRBV6-6
J: TRBJ1-5
D: -
size: -
CDR3: CASSSQGSQPQHF
DNA: TGTGCCAGCAGTTCCCAGGGTTCACAGCCCCAGCATTTT

V: TRBV4-3
J: TRBJ1-3
D: -
size: -
CDR3: CASSQDWGPSSGNTIYF
DNA: TGCGCCAGCAGCCAAGACTGGGGGCCTTCCTCTGGAAACACCATATATTTT

V: TRBV7-9
J: TRBJ1-2
D: -
size: -
CDR3: CASSHNGGEGYTF
DNA: TGTGCCAGCAGCCACAACGGGGGGGAAGGCTACACCTTC

V: TRBV21-1
J: TRBJ2-3
D: -
size: -
CDR3: CASTEAITDTQYF
DNA: TGTGCCAGCACCGAAGCCATCACAGATACGCAGTATTTT

V: TRBV19
J: TRBJ1-3
D: TRBD1
size: once
CDR3: CASSDRTGASGNTIYF
DNA: TGTGCCAGTAGTGACAGGACAGGGGCCTCTGGAAACACCATATATTTT

V: TRBV28
J: TRBJ1-1
D: -
size: -
CDR3: CASSLGRVSVNTEAFF
DNA: TGTGCCAGCAGTTTGGGCAGGGTCTCTGTGAACACTGAAGCTTTCTTT

V: TRBV6-4
J: TRBJ1-6
D: TRBD1
size: -
CDR3: CASRTTGGRNSPLHF
DNA: TGTGCCAGCAGGACGACAGGGGGCCGAAATTCACCCCTCCACTTT

V: TRBV9
J: TRBJ1-1
D: -
size: -
CDR3: CASSVAGDTEAFF
DNA: TGTGCCAGCAGCGTTGCAGGCGACACTGAAGCTTTCTTT

V: TRBV5-6
J: TRBJ1-3
D: TRBD1
size: -
CDR3: CASSVGQGRGNTIYF
DNA: TGTGCCAGCAGCGTAGGACAGGGAAGGGGAAACACCATATATTTT

V: TRBV28
J: TRBJ1-1
D: -
size: -
CDR3: CASRREGTPNTEAFF
DNA: TGTGCCAGCAGACGCGAAGGGACACCCAACACTGAAGCTTTCTTT

V: TRBV10-3
J: TRBJ2-5
D: -
size: -
CDR3: CAISDPVGQEQETQYF
DNA: TGTGCCATCAGTGACCCGGTTGGTCAGGAACAAGAGACCCAGTACTTC